This TCR beta chain is drawn from a study of T-cell reconstitution after alpha-beta-depleted transplantation in children. TCRbeta library construction was performed incorporating unique molecular identifiers. TCRdb re-derived calls from the PCR reads in MiXCR, one entry per CDR3 protein. The sample lists 500,000 or so distinct CDR3 sequences; approximately 30% were seen once. J was trimmed by 2 bases and V by 5 bases; bases with no gene match: 14. This CDR3 spans 18 amino acids. Germline lookup yields CDR1 KGHSH and CDR2 LQKENI. This clonotype was sampled from a human donor who donated a stem cell graft to a child with aplastic anemia. J is TRBJ1-1 and V is TRBV18, with 10 bases that match TRBD1. The sequencing used PBMCs from the stem cell graft donor, collected from the stem cell graft. The CDR3 protein is CASSSTRNRDRGNTEAFF. The CDR3 nucleotides read TGTGCCAGCTCATCGACAAGGAACCGGGACAGGGGCAACACTGAAGCTTTCTTT. The full variable domain, its missing parts supplied by reference TRBV18 and TRBJ1-1, is NAGVMQNPRHLVRRRGQEARLRCSPMKGHSHVYWYRQLPEEGLKFMVYLQKENIIDESGMPKERFSAEFPKEGPSILRIQQVVRGDSAAYFCASSSTRNRDRGNTEAFFGQGTRLTVV.